The source of this TCR beta chain is a study of CD8 T cells in ankylosing spondylitis. Study-wide points: Blood from ankylosing spondylitis patients appeared to carry a characteristic roughly 8-variant TCR beta motif.

Concerning this clonotype: Its antigen is not known.

The TCR beta libraries were generated through quantitative 5'-RACE incorporating molecular barcodes. A single record per CDR3 protein comes from TCRdb applying MiXCR to the 5' RACE reads. The data contain around 540,000 distinct CDR3 sequences, about 12% of them singletons. Germline V gene data show CDR1 as DFQATT and CDR2 as SNEGSKA (reference sequence). J gave up 0 bases and V 0 bases, and 8 bases lay outside the gene matches. The CDR3 totals 17 residues. The chain couples TRBV20-1 to TRBJ2-3; 8 nucleotides match TRBD1. The specimen was blood, either unsorted or a sorted T cell fraction (not recorded which). The receptor comes from a male donor with ankylosing spondylitis. CDR3 protein: CSARDGDRYSSTDTQYF. The DNA for the CDR3 is TGCAGTGCTAGAGATGGGGACAGGTATTCTAGCACAGATACGCAGTATTTT.